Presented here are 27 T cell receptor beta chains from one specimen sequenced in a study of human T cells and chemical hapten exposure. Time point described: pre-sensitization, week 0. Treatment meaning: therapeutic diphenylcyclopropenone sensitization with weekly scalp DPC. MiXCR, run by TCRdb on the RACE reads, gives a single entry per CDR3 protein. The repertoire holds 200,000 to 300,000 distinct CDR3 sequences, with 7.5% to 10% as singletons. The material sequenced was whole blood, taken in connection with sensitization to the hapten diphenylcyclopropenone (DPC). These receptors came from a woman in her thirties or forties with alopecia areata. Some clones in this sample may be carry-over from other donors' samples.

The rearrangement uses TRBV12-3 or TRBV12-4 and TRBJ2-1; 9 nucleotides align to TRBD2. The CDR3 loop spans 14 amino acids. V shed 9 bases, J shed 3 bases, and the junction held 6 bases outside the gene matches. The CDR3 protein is CASFTAGGYNEQFF. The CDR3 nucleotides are TGTGCCAGTTTTACAGCGGGAGGCTACAATGAGCAGTTCTTC.

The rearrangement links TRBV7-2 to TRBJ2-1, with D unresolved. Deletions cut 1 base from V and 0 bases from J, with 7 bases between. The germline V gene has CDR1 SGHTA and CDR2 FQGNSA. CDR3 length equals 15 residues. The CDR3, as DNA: TGTGCCAGCAGCTTAGGGTGGGCCTCCTACAATGAGCAGTTCTTC. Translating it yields CASSLGWASYNEQFF.

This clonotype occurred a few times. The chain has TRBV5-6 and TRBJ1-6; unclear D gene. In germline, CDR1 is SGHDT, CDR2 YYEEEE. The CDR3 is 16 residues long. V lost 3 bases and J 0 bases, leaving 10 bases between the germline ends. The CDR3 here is CASSSGWSSYNSPLHF. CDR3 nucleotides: TGTGCCAGCAGCTCGGGCTGGAGCTCCTATAATTCACCCCTCCACTTT.

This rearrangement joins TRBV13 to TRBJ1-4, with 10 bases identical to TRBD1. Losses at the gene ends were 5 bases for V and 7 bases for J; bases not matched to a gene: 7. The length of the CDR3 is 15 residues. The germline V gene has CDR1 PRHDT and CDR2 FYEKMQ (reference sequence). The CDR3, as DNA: TGTGCCAGCAGCGGACCGGGACAGGGGAGTGAAAAACTGTTTTTT. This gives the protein CASSGPGQGSEKLFF.

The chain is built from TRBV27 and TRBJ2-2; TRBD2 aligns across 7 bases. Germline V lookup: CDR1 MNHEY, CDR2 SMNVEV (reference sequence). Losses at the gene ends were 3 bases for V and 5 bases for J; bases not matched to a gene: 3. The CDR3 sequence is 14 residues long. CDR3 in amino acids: CASSFQRDTGELFF. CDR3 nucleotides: TGTGCCAGCAGTTTCCAGCGGGATACCGGGGAGCTGTTTTTT.

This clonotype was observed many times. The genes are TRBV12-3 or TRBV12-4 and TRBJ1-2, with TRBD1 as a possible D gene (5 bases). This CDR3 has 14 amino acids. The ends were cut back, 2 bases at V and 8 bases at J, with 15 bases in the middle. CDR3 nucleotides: TGTGCCAGCAGTTTACGGTCAGGGTCGGAAGGCTACACCTTC. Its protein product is CASSLRSGSEGYTF.

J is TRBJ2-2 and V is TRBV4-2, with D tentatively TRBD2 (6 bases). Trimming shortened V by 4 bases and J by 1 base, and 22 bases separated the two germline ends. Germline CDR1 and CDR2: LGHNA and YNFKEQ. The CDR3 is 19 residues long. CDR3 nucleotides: TGTGCCAGCAGCCGAGGCCCCCCCGCGGCTAGCGTGAACACCGGGGAGCTGTTTTTT. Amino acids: CASSRGPPAASVNTGELFF.

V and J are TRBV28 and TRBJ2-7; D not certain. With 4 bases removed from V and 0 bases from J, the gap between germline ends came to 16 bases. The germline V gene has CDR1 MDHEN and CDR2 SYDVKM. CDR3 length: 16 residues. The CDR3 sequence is CASSYLLFGSSYEQYF. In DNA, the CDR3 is TGTGCCAGCAGTTACCTCCTGTTCGGGTCCTCCTACGAGCAGTACTTC.

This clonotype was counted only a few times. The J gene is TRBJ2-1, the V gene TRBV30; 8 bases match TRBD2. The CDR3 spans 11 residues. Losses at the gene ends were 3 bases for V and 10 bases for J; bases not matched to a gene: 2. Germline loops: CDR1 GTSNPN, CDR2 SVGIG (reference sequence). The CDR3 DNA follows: TGTGCCTGGAGCGGACTAGCCGAGCAGTTCTTC. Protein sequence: CAWSGLAEQFF.

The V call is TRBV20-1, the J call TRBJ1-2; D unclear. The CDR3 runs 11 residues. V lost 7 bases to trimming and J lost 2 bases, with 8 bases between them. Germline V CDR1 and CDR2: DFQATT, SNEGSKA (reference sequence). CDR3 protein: CSVNVNYGYTF. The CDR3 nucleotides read TGCAGTGTCAATGTCAACTATGGCTACACCTTC.

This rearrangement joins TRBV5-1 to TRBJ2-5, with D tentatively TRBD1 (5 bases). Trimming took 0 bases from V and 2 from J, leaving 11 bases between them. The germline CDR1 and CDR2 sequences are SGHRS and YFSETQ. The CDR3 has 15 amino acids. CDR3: CASSLAHRTQETQYF. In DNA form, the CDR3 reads TGCGCCAGCAGCTTGGCCCACAGGACACAAGAGACCCAGTACTTC. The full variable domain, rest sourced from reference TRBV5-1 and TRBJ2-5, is KAGVTQTPRYLIKTRGQQVTLSCSPISGHRSVSWYQQTPGQGLQFLFEYFSETQRNKGNFPGRFSGRQFSNSRSEMNVSTLELGDSALYLCASSLAHRTQETQYFGPGTRLLVL.

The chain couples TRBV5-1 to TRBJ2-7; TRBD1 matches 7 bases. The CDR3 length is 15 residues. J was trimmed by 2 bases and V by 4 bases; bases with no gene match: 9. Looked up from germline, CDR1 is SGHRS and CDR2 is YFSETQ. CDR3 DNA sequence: TGCGCCAGCAGCCCCCGACAGGGTAGTCCCTACGAGCAGTACTTC. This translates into CASSPRQGSPYEQYF.

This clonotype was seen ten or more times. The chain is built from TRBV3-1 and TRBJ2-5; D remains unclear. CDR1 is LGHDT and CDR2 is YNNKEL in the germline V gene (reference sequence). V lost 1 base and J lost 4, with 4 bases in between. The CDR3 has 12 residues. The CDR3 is CASSQVPETQYF. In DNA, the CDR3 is TGTGCCAGCAGCCAAGTACCAGAGACCCAGTACTTC.

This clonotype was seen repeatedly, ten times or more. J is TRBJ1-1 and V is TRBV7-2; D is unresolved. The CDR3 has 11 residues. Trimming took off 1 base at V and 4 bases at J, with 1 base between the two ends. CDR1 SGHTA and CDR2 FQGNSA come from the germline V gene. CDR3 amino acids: CASSLVTEAFF. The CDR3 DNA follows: TGTGCCAGCAGCTTAGTCACTGAAGCTTTCTTT.

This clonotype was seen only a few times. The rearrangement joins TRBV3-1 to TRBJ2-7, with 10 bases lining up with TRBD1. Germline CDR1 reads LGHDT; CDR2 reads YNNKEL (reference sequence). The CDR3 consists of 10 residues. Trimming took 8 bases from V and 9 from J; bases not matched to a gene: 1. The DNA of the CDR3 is TGTGCCAGCGGGACAGGGGTGCAGTACTTC. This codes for CASGTGVQYF.

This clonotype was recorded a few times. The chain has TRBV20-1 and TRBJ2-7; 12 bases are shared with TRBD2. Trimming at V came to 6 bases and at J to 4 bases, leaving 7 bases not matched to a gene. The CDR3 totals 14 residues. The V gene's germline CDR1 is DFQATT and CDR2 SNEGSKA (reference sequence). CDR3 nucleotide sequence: TGCAGTGCCACGAGACTAGCGGGAGTGTACGAGCAGTACTTC. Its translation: CSATRLAGVYEQYF.

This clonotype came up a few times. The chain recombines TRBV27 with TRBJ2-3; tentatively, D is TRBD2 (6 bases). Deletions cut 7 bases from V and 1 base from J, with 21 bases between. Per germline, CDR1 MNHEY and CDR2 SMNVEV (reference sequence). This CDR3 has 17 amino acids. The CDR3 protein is CASNPPGTQPGTDTQYF. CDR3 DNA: TGTGCCAGCAACCCCCCAGGGACTCAACCGGGCACAGATACGCAGTATTTT.

CDR3 bases: TGCAGTGCTAGAGGGACTAGCAGCCTTCTTGCGACAGATACGCAGTATTTT. This encodes CSARGTSSLLATDTQYF. This chain uses TRBV20-1 with TRBJ2-3; 8 nucleotides line up with TRBD2. The CDR3 spans 17 residues. V lost 1 base to trimming and J lost 3 bases; unmatched junction nucleotides: 12. Germline V gene sequence: CDR1 DFQATT, CDR2 SNEGSKA (reference sequence).

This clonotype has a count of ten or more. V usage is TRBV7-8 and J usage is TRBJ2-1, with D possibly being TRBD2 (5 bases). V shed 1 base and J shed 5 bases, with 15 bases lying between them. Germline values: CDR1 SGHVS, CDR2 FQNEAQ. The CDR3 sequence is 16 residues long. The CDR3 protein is CASSLVTRPTDNEQFF. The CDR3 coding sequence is TGTGCCAGCAGCTTAGTCACTAGGCCAACTGACAATGAGCAGTTCTTC.

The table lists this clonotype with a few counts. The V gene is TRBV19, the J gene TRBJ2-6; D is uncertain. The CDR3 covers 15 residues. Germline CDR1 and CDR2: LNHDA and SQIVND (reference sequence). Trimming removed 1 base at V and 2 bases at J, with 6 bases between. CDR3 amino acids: CASSIGPTGANVLTF. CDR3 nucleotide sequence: TGTGCCAGTAGTATAGGACCAACTGGGGCCAACGTCCTGACTTTC.

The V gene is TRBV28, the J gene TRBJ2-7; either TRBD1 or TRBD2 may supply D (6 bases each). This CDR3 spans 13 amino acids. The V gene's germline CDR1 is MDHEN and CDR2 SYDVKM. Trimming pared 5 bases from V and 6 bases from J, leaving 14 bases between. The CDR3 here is CASSLPGGREQYF. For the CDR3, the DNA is TGTGCCAGCAGTCTACCCGGGGGCCGCGAGCAGTACTTC.

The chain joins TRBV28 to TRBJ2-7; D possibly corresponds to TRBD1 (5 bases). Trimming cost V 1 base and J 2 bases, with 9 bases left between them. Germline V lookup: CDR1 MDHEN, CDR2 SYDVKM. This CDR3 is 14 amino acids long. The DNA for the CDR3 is TGTGCCAGCAGTTTATTACAGGCCGCCTACGAGCAGTACTTC. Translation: CASSLLQAAYEQYF.

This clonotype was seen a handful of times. CDR3 sequence: CASSESLDRSGAKLFF. CDR3 in DNA: TGTGCCAGCAGTGAATCACTCGACAGGAGCGGGGCAAAACTGTTTTTT. This rearrangement joins TRBV25-1 to TRBJ1-4; the D gene is possibly TRBD1 (6 bases). The CDR3 consists of 16 residues. Germline V CDR1 and CDR2: MGHDK, SYGVNS. Trimming stripped 1 base from V and 10 bases from J, with 19 bases between.

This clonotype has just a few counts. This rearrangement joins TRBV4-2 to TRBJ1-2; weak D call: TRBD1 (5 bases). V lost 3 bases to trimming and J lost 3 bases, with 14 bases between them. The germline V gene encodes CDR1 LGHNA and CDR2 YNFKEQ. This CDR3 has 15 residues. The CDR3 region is CASSQGPTDHYGYTF. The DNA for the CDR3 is TGTGCCAGCAGCCAGGGTCCGACAGACCACTATGGCTACACCTTC.

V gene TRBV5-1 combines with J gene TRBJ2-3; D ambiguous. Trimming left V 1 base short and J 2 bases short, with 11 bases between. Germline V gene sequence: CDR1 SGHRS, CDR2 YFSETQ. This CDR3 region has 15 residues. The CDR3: CASSLNGRLTDTQYF. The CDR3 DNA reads TGCGCCAGCAGCTTGAATGGACGCCTCACAGATACGCAGTATTTT.

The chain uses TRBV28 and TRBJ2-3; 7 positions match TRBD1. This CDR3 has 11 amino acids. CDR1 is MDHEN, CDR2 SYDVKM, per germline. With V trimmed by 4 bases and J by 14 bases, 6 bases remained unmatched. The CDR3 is CASSSQGTGYF. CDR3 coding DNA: TGTGCCAGCAGTTCACAGGGGACGGGGTATTTT.

Written as DNA, the CDR3 is TGTGCCACCACCCCGACAGGGTCCGGCAATCAGCCCCAGCATTTT. Translation: CATTPTGSGNQPQHF. The J gene is TRBJ1-5, the V gene TRBV6-2 or TRBV6-3, with 7 bases identical to TRBD1. V trimming: 10 bases; J trimming: 2 bases; junction bases outside the gene matches: 11. This CDR3 has 15 amino acids. The V gene's germline CDR1 is MNHEY and CDR2 SVGEGT.